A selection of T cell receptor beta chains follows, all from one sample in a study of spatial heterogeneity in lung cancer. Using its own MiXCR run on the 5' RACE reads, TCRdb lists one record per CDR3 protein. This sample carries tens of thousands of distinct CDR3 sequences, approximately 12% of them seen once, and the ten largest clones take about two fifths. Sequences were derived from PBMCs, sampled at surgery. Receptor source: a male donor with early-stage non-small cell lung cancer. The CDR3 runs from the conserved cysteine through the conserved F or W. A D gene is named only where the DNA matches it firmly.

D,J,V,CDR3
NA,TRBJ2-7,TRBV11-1,CASSFTSWNEQYF
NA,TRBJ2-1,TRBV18,CASSPPSGFPGEQFF
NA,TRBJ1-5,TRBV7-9,CASSQPGTPGNQPQHF
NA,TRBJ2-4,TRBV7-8,CASSLQRAKNIQYF
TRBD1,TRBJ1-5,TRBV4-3,CASSQDAGTGGGQPQHF
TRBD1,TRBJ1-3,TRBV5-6,CASSPTGFPLSGNTIYF
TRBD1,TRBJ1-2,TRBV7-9,CASSSGQLGYTF
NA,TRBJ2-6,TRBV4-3,CASSQDRREYSSGANVLTF
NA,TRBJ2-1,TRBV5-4,CASSRELDSSYNEQFF
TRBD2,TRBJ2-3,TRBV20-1,CSAVRTSGSADTQYF
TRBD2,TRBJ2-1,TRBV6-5,CASRPQTSGTNEQFF
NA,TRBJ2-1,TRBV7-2,CASSRDAGFSLNEQFF
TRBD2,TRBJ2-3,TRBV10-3,CAIARRGEYTDTQYF
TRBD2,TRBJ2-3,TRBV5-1,CASSLEGRASDTQYF
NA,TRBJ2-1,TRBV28,CASSFGIEQFF
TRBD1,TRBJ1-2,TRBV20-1,CSVSGGTRYGYTF
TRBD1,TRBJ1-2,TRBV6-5,CASSTGQGSSGYTF
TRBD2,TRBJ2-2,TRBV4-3,CASSQGTSSIGELFF
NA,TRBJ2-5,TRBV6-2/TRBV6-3,CASKQETQYF
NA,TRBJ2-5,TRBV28,CASLDRSAETQYF
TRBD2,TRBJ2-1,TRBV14,CASSQGTAGVRYNEQFF
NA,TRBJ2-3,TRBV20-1,CSASVPGADTQYF
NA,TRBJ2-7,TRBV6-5,CASSYSEDEQYF
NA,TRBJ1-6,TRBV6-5,CASTPGADNSPLHF
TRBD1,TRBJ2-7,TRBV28,CASSLRTGVTYEQYF
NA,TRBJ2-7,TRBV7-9,CASSFLGGNEQYF
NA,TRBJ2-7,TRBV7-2,CASSPLSNYEQYF
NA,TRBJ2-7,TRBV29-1,CSVGRGGRYEQYF
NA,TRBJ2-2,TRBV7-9,CASSLPRNTGELFF
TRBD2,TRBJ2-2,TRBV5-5,CASSLVASGTGELFF
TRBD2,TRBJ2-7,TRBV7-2,CASSFRLAGPYEQYF
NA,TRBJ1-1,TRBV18,CASSPTGFAEAFF
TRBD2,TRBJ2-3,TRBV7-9,CASSQYRGQIGLAPTDTQYF
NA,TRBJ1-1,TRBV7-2,CASSLIPPAAEAFF
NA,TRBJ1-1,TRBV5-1,CASSLDTMNTEAFF
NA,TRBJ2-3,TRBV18,CASSSQTGAQDTQYF
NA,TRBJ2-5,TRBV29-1,CSVRSYSQETQYF
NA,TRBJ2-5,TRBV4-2,CASSPFGGETQYF
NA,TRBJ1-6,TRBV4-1,CASSQDIGRAGSPLHF
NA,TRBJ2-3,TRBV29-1,CSVGSMGTQYF
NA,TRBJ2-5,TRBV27,CASSLSLWDTQETQYF
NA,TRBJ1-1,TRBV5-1,CASSRTGGLNTEAFF
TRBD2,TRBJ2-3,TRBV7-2,CASSLPTGGLTDTQYF
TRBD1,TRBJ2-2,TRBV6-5,CASSPDRGGELFF
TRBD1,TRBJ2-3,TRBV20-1,CSATTGTATDTQYF
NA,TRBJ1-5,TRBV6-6,CASSYEWVDGNSNQPQHF
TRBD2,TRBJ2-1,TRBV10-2,CASSESSGREPYNEQFF
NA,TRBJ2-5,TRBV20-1,CSARGDQETQYF
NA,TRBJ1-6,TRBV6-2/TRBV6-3,CASRPPIANSPLHF
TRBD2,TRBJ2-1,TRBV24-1,CATSDLGGAASGSHEQFF
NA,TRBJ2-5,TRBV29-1,CSSSRETQYF
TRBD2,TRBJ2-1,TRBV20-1,CSASWGGGYNEQFF
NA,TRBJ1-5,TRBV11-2,CVSNESRGEEGNQPQHF